This TCR beta chain was found in a study of spatial heterogeneity in lung cancer. Germline loops: CDR1 KGHSH, CDR2 LQKENI. This CDR3 is 15 amino acids long. Trimming removed 4 bases at V and 3 bases at J, with 13 bases between. On each TCR cDNA molecule, a unique molecular identifier was present. Each CDR3 protein gets one entry after TCRdb re-called the 5' RACE reads with MiXCR. Of approximately 110,000 distinct CDR3 sequences in the sample, 10% to 11% were seen once. The sample holds a few counts of this clonotype. Time point in this sample: blood at routine non-recurrence follow-up after resection. The starting material was PBMCs, obtained at follow-up. This sequence was found in a female donor with early-stage non-small cell lung cancer. This chain connects TRBV18 to TRBJ1-3; D is ambiguous. This chain's CDR3 is CASSLSGSNGNTIYF. CDR3 nucleotide sequence: TGTGCCAGCTCACTCTCGGGATCGAATGGAAACACCATATATTTT.